The 10 T cell receptor beta chains given below trace back to one sample, sequenced in a study of shared clonotypes between healthy human individuals. It was CD45RO-negative cells, positively selected for CCR7, that made up naive CD8 cells, with terminally differentiated effector memory CD45RA+ cells excluded. Generated by immunoSEQ multiplex PCR, the TCRdb table keeps only in-frame clones and is missing some. The data show some 2.1 million clones, over 85% seen once. Sequenced input: naive CD8+ T cells sorted from blood. The receptors were sampled from a man aged 18-30 years in good health.

V and J are TRBV6-4 and TRBJ2-2; D may be TRBD1 (6 bases). This CDR3 contains 18 residues. V lost 3 bases to trimming and J lost 5 bases, with 22 bases between them. The germline V gene encodes CDR1 MRHNA and CDR2 SNTAGT. The CDR3 loop is CASSEKGQRDVVTGELFF. The CDR3 DNA follows: TGTGCCAGCAGTGAAAAAGGACAGAGGGATGTAGTTACCGGGGAGCTGTTTTTT.

V usage is TRBV4-1 and J usage is TRBJ1-1; D is undetermined. Looked up from germline, CDR1 is MGHRA and CDR2 is YSYEKL. The CDR3 runs to 14 residues. Trimming removed 0 bases at V and 6 bases at J, with 11 bases between. The CDR3 reads CASSQEKRGSEAFF. Here the CDR3 DNA reads TGCGCCAGCAGCCAAGAGAAACGGGGATCTGAAGCTTTCTTT.

The chain is built from TRBV4-1 and TRBJ2-5; TRBD1 agrees at 7 bases. Per germline, CDR1 MGHRA and CDR2 YSYEKL. CDR3 size: 15 residues. The V segment lost 0 bases and the J segment 2 bases; nucleotides outside the gene matches: 3. The CDR3 region is CASSQEPGQQETQYF. In nucleotides, the CDR3 is TGCGCCAGCAGCCAAGAGCCGGGACAGCAAGAGACCCAGTACTTC.

V is TRBV7-9 and J is TRBJ1-2; 8 bases line up with TRBD1. The CDR3 extends over 12 amino acids. Germline CDR1 reads SEHNR; CDR2 reads FQNEAQ (reference sequence). V was pared by 5 bases and J by 4 bases, with 0 bases of the junction left unmatched. CDR3 DNA: TGTGCCAGCAGCGACAGGGGCTATGGCTACACCTTC. This encodes CASSDRGYGYTF.

The chain employs TRBV2 and TRBJ2-7; D is unclear. V was pared by 6 bases and J by 0 bases, with 12 bases between. CDR3 length: 14 amino acids. Germline-derived CDR1 and CDR2 are SNHLY and FYNNEI. CDR3 in amino acids: CASRRQWVSYEQYF. In nucleotides, the CDR3 is TGTGCCAGCAGAAGGCAGTGGGTCTCCTACGAGCAGTACTTC.

The chain links TRBV7-9 to TRBJ1-4; D is uncertain. CDR3 length: 17 amino acids. With 5 bases removed from V and 2 bases from J, the gap between germline ends came to 18 bases. Germline V lookup: CDR1 SEHNR, CDR2 FQNEAQ (reference sequence). The CDR3 bases are TGTGCCAGCAGCGACCACACAAAAGGCTCTACTAATGAAAAACTGTTTTTT. Residues: CASSDHTKGSTNEKLFF.

The V call is TRBV7-9, the J call TRBJ1-1; D is perhaps TRBD1 (5 bases). V lost 1 base and J 5 bases, leaving 8 bases between the germline ends. Germline loops: CDR1 SEHNR, CDR2 FQNEAQ (reference sequence). The CDR3 loop spans 13 amino acids. The CDR3 reads CASSLEEGTEAFF. Here the CDR3 DNA reads TGTGCCAGCAGCTTAGAGGAGGGGACTGAAGCTTTCTTT.

This clone appeared a few times. An end of the junction differs from the germline gene, which may be a read error. The chain couples TRBV5-1 to TRBJ2-5, with TRBD1 identical over 7 bases. The CDR3 length is 14 residues. Germline V gives CDR1 SGHRS, CDR2 YFSETQ. CDR3 in DNA: TGCGCCAGCAGCCATCCAAGGGGGCAAGCGACCCAGTACTTC. Translation: CASSHPRGQATQYF.

The chain joins TRBV27 to TRBJ2-3, with TRBD2 identical over 8 bases. The CDR3 has 17 residues. With 5 bases clipped from V and 5 bases from J, the junction kept 15 bases outside the gene matches. Germline CDR1 is MNHEY and CDR2 is SMNVEV (reference sequence). The CDR3 protein is CASSPISPLAVKDTQYF. For the CDR3, the DNA is TGTGCCAGCAGTCCCATATCCCCACTAGCGGTTAAAGATACGCAGTATTTT.

This clone is a singleton in its sample. The junction departs from the called germline gene at one end, perhaps through a read error. Other DNA sequences in the sample encode the same CDR3. The DNA for the CDR3 is TGTGCTAGCAGCTTAGAGGGGACAGATACGCAGTATTTT. Protein sequence: CASSLEGTDTQYF. The chain carries TRBV7-7 and TRBJ2-3, with D perhaps TRBD1 or TRBD2 (5 bases each). Germline CDR1 reads SSHAT; CDR2 reads FNYEAQ (reference sequence). This CDR3 is built from 13 residues.